This is a list of T cell receptor beta chains from one sample in a study of blood T cell repertoires in COVID-19. Generated by immunoSEQ multiplex PCR, the TCRdb table keeps only in-frame clones and is missing some. The sample contains approximately 400,000 clones, around 87% of which appear only once. The material sequenced was PBMCs or T cells enriched from blood (not recorded which). These receptors came from a man under 40 who had recovered from COVID-19. The conserved cysteine and the conserved F or W are not part of the CDR3 here. Fields, in order: clone size, V gene, J gene, CDR3 protein. A row's size may be missing; if present it is once, few, many or a size class.

size: -
V: TRBV19
J: TRBJ1-1
CDR3: ASRIGTHPMGNTEAF

size: -
V: TRBV5-6
J: TRBJ2-5
CDR3: ASSFSQETQY

size: once
V: TRBV18
J: TRBJ1-3
CDR3: ASSPLSGRSSGNTIY

size: -
V: TRBV4-3
J: TRBJ1-5
CDR3: ASSPDRYSNQPQH

size: few
V: TRBV30
J: TRBJ1-4
CDR3: AWSKWEAQGKLF

size: -
V: TRBV4-3
J: TRBJ1-6
CDR3: ASSQTTGDFFSPLH

size: -
V: TRBV3-1/TRBV3-2
J: TRBJ1-5
CDR3: ASSPQGYRQPQH

size: once
V: TRBV6-5
J: TRBJ1-2
CDR3: ASSDTNYGYT

size: once
V: TRBV9
J: TRBJ2-2
CDR3: ASSVSSGGNTGELF

size: -
V: TRBV30
J: TRBJ1-2
CDR3: ACTRDREYGYT

size: -
V: TRBV9
J: TRBJ1-3
CDR3: ASSVETGFSGNTIY

size: -
V: TRBV6-5
J: TRBJ2-7
CDR3: ASRGQGNYEQY

size: -
V: TRBV2
J: TRBJ1-2
CDR3: ASSEFTAYGYT

size: -
V: TRBV5-5
J: TRBJ2-7
CDR3: ASERTGGYEQY

size: once
V: TRBV5-1
J: TRBJ2-3
CDR3: ASSVSPGSLASTDTQY

size: -
V: TRBV10-3
J: TRBJ2-7
CDR3: AISEPTGSSYEQY

size: once
V: TRBV2
J: TRBJ2-2
CDR3: ASRGDVRTGELF

size: -
V: TRBV7-9
J: TRBJ2-1
CDR3: ASSFRGNYNEQF

size: -
V: TRBV3-1/TRBV3-2
J: TRBJ2-5
CDR3: ASSQVTGTSGGLQETQY

size: -
V: TRBV30
J: TRBJ1-1
CDR3: AWTTGTGDTEAF

size: -
V: TRBV11-2
J: TRBJ1-4
CDR3: ASSLVGSTNEKLF

size: -
V: TRBV20-1
J: TRBJ2-4
CDR3: SAGEGAALAKNIQY

size: -
V: TRBV18
J: TRBJ2-7
CDR3: ASSPTSSGGYEQY

size: -
V: TRBV18
J: TRBJ1-3
CDR3: ASSPPGQHTIY

size: -
V: TRBV11-2
J: TRBJ2-7
CDR3: ASSLDPVYYEQY

size: -
V: TRBV29-1
J: TRBJ1-1
CDR3: SVKRGNTEAF

size: -
V: TRBV3-1/TRBV3-2
J: TRBJ2-5
CDR3: ASALAGVPYQETQY

size: -
V: TRBV7-9
J: TRBJ1-1
CDR3: ASSLVQLEAF

size: -
V: TRBV12-5
J: TRBJ1-5
CDR3: ASGLGTVMSNQPQH

size: -
V: TRBV5-1
J: TRBJ1-1
CDR3: ASSLGGGWDTEAF

size: -
V: TRBV11-2
J: TRBJ1-6
CDR3: ASSLNRENSPLH

size: few
V: TRBV2
J: TRBJ2-4
CDR3: ASRVGQGRGLGNIQY

size: -
V: TRBV5-1
J: TRBJ1-1
CDR3: ASSLLTGGRNTEAF

size: -
V: TRBV25-1
J: TRBJ1-4
CDR3: ASGPQGTNEKLF

size: -
V: TRBV6-6
J: TRBJ2-4
CDR3: ATFSLEGKNIQY

size: -
V: TRBV4-2
J: TRBJ1-6
CDR3: ASTREGRNNSPLH

size: -
V: TRBV27
J: TRBJ1-6
CDR3: ASSLSGLQGASPLH

size: few
V: TRBV18
J: TRBJ1-3
CDR3: ASFATVRGAGNTIY

size: -
V: TRBV18
J: TRBJ1-1
CDR3: ASSPATGGSIEAF

size: -
V: TRBV4-2
J: TRBJ2-1
CDR3: ASSQDPSDYNEQF

size: -
V: TRBV30
J: TRBJ1-1
CDR3: AWSPGQGNTEAF

size: -
V: TRBV9
J: TRBJ2-5
CDR3: ASSAQGYQETQY

size: -
V: TRBV18
J: TRBJ1-2
CDR3: ASSPPSQGEAYT

size: -
V: TRBV27
J: TRBJ1-2
CDR3: ASSYGQRYGYT

size: -
V: TRBV7-2
J: TRBJ2-5
CDR3: ASSPTSGGAGETQY

size: once
V: TRBV6-5
J: TRBJ2-7
CDR3: ASSYSTGSYTYEQY

size: -
V: TRBV7-8
J: TRBJ2-5
CDR3: ASSSAGEETQY

size: -
V: TRBV2
J: TRBJ1-1
CDR3: ASRDRGRTEAF

size: -
V: TRBV19
J: TRBJ2-7
CDR3: ASSIGGRVGDEQY

size: -
V: TRBV5-4
J: TRBJ2-5
CDR3: ASSAPSGGETQY

size: -
V: TRBV2
J: TRBJ1-2
CDR3: ASSDDINYGYT

size: few
V: TRBV15
J: TRBJ2-7
CDR3: ATSRGGYRAHEQY

size: -
V: TRBV12-3/TRBV12-4
J: TRBJ1-1
CDR3: ASSLGQAEAF

size: -
V: TRBV27
J: TRBJ2-7
CDR3: ASSPGYEQY

size: -
V: TRBV9
J: TRBJ2-3
CDR3: ASSERGVTSTDTQY